This T cell receptor (beta chain) emerged from a study of cytomegalovirus exposure and HLA in healthy donors. Turning to the study itself: Among around 400 genotyped donors, approximately 80% fell in the Caucasian-associated ancestry cluster.

Whereas donors were nominally healthy upon sampling, unrecorded immune exposures were probable. Amplification used 60 Vbeta primers and 13 Jbeta primers. TCRdb's copy holds only in-frame clones and misses some; the assay was immunoSEQ multiplex PCR. Of around 150,000 clones listed, about 80% were seen once; the top ten hold around 7%. CDR1 is LNHDA and CDR2 is SQIVND in the germline V gene (reference sequence). Trimming shortened V by 5 bases and J by 6 bases, and 11 bases separated the two germline ends. The CDR3 loop spans 13 amino acids. The sequenced sample was PBMCs. The TCR originated in a man in his forties or fifties in good health and CMV-seropositive. The V and J genes are TRBV19 and TRBJ2-1; D might be TRBD2 (5 bases). CDR3 protein: CASSADYSNEQFF. Here the CDR3 DNA reads TGTGCCAGTAGTGCTGACTACTCCAATGAGCAGTTCTTC.